This T cell receptor beta chain was recovered during a study of shared clonotypes between healthy human individuals. The investigators split CD4+ cells into a CD45RA+ naive subset and a CD45RA-negative memory subset. Clones were read by immunoSEQ multiplex PCR, and TCRdb kept only the in-frame ones, dropping some. Here the sample spans a few million clones, approximately 90% being singletons. Unmatched junction bases numbered 9, after V lost 5 bases and J lost 5 bases. This CDR3 region has 15 residues. The germline V gene has CDR1 MNHEY and CDR2 SVGAGI. This clonotype originated in a man aged 18 to 29 in good health. Some clones in this sample may be carry-over from other donors' samples. The source material was naive CD4+ T cells from PBMCs. Subset denoted: CD45RA+ positively selected. The genes are TRBV6-5 and TRBJ2-5; 9 bases align to TRBD2. The CDR3 here is CASSAPGLAEETQYF. CDR3 in DNA: TGTGCCAGCAGTGCGCCGGGACTAGCTGAGGAGACCCAGTACTTC.